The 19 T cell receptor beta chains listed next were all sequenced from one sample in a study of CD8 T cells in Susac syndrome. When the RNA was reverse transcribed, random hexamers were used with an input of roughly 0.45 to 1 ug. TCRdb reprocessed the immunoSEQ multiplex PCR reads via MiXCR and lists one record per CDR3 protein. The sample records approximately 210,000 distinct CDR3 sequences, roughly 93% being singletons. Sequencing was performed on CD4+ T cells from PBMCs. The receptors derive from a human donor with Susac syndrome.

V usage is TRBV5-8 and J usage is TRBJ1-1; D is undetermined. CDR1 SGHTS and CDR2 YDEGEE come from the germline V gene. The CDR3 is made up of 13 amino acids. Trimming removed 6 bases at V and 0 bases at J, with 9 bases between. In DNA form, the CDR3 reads TGTGCCAGCACCGGACGGGTGAACACTGAAGCTTTCTTT. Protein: CASTGRVNTEAFF. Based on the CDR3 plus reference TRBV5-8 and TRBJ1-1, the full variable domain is EAGVTQSPTHLIKTRGQQATLRCSPISGHTSVYWYQQALGLGLQFLLWYDEGEERNRGNFPPRFSGRQFPNYSSELNVNALELEDSALYLCASTGRVNTEAFFGQGTRLTVV.

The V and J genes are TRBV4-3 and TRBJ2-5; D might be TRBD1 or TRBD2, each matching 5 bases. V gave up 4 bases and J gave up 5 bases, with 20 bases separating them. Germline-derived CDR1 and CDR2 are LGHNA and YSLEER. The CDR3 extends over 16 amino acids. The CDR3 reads CASSLGEGSEGETQYF. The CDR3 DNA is TGCGCCAGCAGCCTGGGCGAGGGATCCGAGGGGGAGACCCAGTACTTC.

The CDR3, as DNA: TGTGCCAGCAGTTTATCGCAGATCTATGGCTACACCTTC. Translated: CASSLSQIYGYTF. The chain couples TRBV12-3 or TRBV12-4 to TRBJ1-2; the D is unclear. V lost 2 bases and J lost 4, with 8 bases in between. CDR3 length equals 13 residues.

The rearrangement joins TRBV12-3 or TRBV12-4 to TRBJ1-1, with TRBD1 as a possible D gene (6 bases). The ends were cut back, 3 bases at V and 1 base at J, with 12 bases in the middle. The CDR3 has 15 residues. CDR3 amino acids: CASSLETGENTEAFF. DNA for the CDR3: TGTGCCAGCAGTTTGGAGACAGGTGAGAACACTGAAGCTTTCTTT.

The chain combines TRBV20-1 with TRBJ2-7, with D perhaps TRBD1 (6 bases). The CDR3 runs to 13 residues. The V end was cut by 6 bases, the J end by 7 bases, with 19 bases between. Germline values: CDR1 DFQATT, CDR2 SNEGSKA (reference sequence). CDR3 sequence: CSASAARGLEQYF. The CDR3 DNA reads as TGCAGTGCCAGCGCGGCCAGGGGTTTGGAGCAGTACTTC.

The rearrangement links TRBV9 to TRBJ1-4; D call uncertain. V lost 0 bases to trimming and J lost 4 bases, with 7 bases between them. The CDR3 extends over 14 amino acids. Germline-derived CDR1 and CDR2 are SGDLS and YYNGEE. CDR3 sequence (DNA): TGTGCCAGCAGCGTAGCAGGTGGTAATGAAAAACTGTTTTTT. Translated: CASSVAGGNEKLFF.

The CDR3 nucleotides read TGCAGTGCTAGAGATTGGGGAGGGACAGGCTACGAGCAGTACTTC. This translates into CSARDWGGTGYEQYF. The chain recombines TRBV20-1 with TRBJ2-7; a weak D match, TRBD1 (8 bases). Between the trimmed V and J ends, which lost 0 bases and 3 bases, there was a span of 15 bases. The CDR3 contains 15 residues. Germline V CDR1 and CDR2: DFQATT, SNEGSKA (reference sequence).

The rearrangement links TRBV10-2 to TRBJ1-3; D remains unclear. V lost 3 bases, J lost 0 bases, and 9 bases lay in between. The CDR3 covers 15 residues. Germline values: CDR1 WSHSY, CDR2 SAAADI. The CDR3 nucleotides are TGCGCCAGCAGTGATGCTGACAACTCTGGAAACACCATATATTTT. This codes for CASSDADNSGNTIYF.

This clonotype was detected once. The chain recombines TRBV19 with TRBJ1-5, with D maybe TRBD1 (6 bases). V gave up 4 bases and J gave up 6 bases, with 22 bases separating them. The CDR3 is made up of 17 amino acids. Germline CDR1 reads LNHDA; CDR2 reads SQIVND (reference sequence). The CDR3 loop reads CASSSSRRGINRQPQHF. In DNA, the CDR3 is TGTGCCAGTAGTAGTTCGCGGAGGGGGATCAACCGTCAGCCCCAGCATTTT.

CDR3 DNA: TGTGCCAGCAGCCCGGACAGGGGCGAGACCCAGTACTTC. Translated, it gives CASSPDRGETQYF. The gene calls are TRBV11-2 and TRBJ2-5; 9 bases are a match to TRBD1. Germline V gene data show CDR1 as SGHAT and CDR2 as FQNNGV. The CDR3 is 13 amino acids. The V segment lost 5 bases and the J segment 5 bases; nucleotides outside the gene matches: 3.

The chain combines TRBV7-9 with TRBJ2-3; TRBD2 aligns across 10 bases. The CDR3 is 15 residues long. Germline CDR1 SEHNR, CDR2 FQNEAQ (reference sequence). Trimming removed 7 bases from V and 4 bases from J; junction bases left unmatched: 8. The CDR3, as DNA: TGTGCCAGCACCTTTGCTAGCGGGAGCCCAGATACGCAGTATTTT. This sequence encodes CASTFASGSPDTQYF. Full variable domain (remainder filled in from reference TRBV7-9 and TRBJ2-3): DTGVSQNPRHKITKRGQNVTFRCDPISEHNRLYWYRQTLGQGPEFLTYFQNEAQLEKSRLLSDRFSAERPKGSFSTLEIQRTEQGDSAMYLCASTFASGSPDTQYFGPGTRLTVL.

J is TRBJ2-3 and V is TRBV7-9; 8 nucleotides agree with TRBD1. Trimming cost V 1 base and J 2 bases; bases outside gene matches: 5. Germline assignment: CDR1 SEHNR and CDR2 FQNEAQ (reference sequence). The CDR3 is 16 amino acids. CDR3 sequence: CASSLDGTGFTDTQYF. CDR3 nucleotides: TGTGCCAGCAGCTTAGACGGGACAGGCTTCACAGATACGCAGTATTTT. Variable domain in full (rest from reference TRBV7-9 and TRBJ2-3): DTGVSQNPRHKITKRGQNVTFRCDPISEHNRLYWYRQTLGQGPEFLTYFQNEAQLEKSRLLSDRFSAERPKGSFSTLEIQRTEQGDSAMYLCASSLDGTGFTDTQYFGPGTRLTVL.

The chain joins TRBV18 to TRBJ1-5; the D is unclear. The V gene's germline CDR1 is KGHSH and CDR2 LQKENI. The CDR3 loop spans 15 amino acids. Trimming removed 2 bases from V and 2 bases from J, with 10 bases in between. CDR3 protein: CASSPEVEGNQPQHF. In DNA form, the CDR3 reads TGTGCCAGCTCACCAGAGGTAGAGGGCAATCAGCCCCAGCATTTT.

The CDR3 bases are TGCGCCAGCAGCCCGGGGAACGTTGACAGCTCCTACGAGCAGTACTTC. Encoded protein: CASSPGNVDSSYEQYF. V usage is TRBV5-1 and J usage is TRBJ2-7, with D perhaps given as TRBD1 or TRBD2 (5 bases each). Per the germline V gene, CDR1 is SGHRS and CDR2 is YFSETQ. The CDR3 extends over 16 amino acids. The V and J ends lost 4 bases and 0 bases respectively, with 17 bases between them.

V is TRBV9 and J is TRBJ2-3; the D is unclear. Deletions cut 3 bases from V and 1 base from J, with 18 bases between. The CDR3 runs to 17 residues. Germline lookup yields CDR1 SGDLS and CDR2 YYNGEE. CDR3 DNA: TGTGCCAGCAGCGCAAGATTCAGGTCGCTGGGCACAGATACGCAGTATTTT. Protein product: CASSARFRSLGTDTQYF.

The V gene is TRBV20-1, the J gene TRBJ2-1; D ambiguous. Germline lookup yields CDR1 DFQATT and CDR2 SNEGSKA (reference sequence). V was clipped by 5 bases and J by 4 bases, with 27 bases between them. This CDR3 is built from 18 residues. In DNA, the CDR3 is TGCAGTGCTCCCACTACAAGGACGACCGGCCGATTTTACAATGAGCAGTTCTTC. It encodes CSAPTTRTTGRFYNEQFF.

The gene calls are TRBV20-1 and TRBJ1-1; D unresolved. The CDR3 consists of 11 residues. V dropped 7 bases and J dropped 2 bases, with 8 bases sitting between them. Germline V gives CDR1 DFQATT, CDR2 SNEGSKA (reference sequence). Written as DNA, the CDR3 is TGCAGTGGGGCAGCCAACACTGAAGCTTTCTTT. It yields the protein CSGAANTEAFF.

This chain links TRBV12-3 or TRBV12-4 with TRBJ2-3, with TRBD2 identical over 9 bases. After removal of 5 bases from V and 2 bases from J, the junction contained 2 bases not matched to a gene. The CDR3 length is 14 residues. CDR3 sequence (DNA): TGTGCCAGCAGTCCTAGCGGGGTCACAGATACGCAGTATTTT. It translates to CASSPSGVTDTQYF.

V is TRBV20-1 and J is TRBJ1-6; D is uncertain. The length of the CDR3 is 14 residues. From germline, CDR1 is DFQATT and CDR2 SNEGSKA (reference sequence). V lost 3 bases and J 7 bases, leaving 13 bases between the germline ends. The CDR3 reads CSARGKSVNSPLHF. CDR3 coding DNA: TGCAGTGCTAGGGGGAAGTCGGTAAATTCACCCCTCCACTTT.